This TCR beta chain derives from a study of identical twins. V shed 0 bases, J shed 0 bases, and the junction held 11 bases outside the gene matches. The CDR3 is 19 amino acids. CDR1 is ENHRY and CDR2 is SYGVKD in the germline V gene. This clonotype was seen at least ten times. Its antigen is unidentified. Template switching, a step in the protocol, added a universal primer site, and cDNA carried unique molecular identifiers. TCRdb reprocessed the 5' RACE reads via MiXCR and lists one record per CDR3 protein. The repertoire consists of around 290,000 distinct CDR3 sequences, with roughly 9.7% occurring once and the leading ten covering about 7.1%. General study findings and limits: Out-of-frame alpha sequences shared by twins showed excess low generation probability.

The same data also contributed to another study, on yellow fever vaccine responses in identical twins.

The TCR was taken from a woman between 18 and 29 years old in good health. The sequencing sample was made of CD8+ T cells sorted from blood. The chain combines TRBV10-3 with TRBJ2-1; 7 bases are a match to TRBD2. CDR3 protein: CAISESASGPASSYNEQFF. The CDR3 DNA follows: TGTGCCATCAGTGAGTCGGCTAGCGGACCAGCCAGCTCCTACAATGAGCAGTTCTTC.